This T cell receptor beta chain originates from a study of a mutant IDH1 vaccine in newly diagnosed glioma. Study-level findings and limits: Immune responses induced by the vaccine were seen in around 93% of patients, spanning multiple MHC alleles.

With respect to this clone: Its antigen is not identified.

As for time point: baseline, week 1 (first vaccination visit). The treatment: pre-vaccination baseline after standard-of-care therapy. Data came from immunoSEQ multiplex PCR; TCRdb stores just in-frame clones and leaves some out. The top ten hold 4.6% of the sample, which has tens of thousands of clones, 65% to 85% seen once. This specimen was peripheral blood mononuclear cells (PBMCs), taken from a glioma patient treated with radiotherapy, temozolomide or both. This TCR derives from a woman between 18 and 29 years old with glioma. Some clones in this sample may be carry-over from other donors' samples.

CDR3 DNA sequence: TGTGCCAGCAGCTCTGGGACAGGCAAACATAATTCACCCCTCCACTTT. As protein: CASSSGTGKHNSPLHF. The chain uses TRBV5-6 and TRBJ1-6; 8 positions agree with TRBD1. Germline V gene sequence: CDR1 SGHDT, CDR2 YYEEEE. After removal of 3 bases from V and 5 bases from J, the junction contained 7 bases not matched to a gene. The CDR3 loop spans 16 amino acids.